This T cell receptor beta chain was sequenced during a study of blood T cell repertoires in COVID-19. About the research overall: Sites in the United States, Italy and Spain provided acute and convalescent COVID-19 samples.

Participants were aged roughly 18 to 90 years from some 24 US areas. Profiled with immunoSEQ multiplex PCR; TCRdb holds only in-frame clones, not every one. The sample contains 250,000 to 300,000 clones, roughly four fifths of which appear only once. Between the trimmed V and J ends, which lost 6 bases and 2 bases, there was a span of 8 bases. The CDR3 extends over 13 amino acids. The sequencing input was PBMCs or T cells enriched from blood (not recorded which). This clonotype was sampled from a man aged 30 to 45 with acute COVID-19. J is TRBJ2-1 and V is TRBV12-3 or TRBV12-4; TRBD2 might be the D (5 bases). The CDR3 nucleotides read TGTGCCAGCAGCCCCGGGACCTACAATGAGCAGTTCTTC. Translation: CASSPGTYNEQFF.